The next 5 T cell receptor beta chains were all read from a single sample in a study of graft-versus-host responses after intestinal transplantation (dated by TCRdb to the early 2020s). This specimen's time point label, interpreted: cells obtained before transplantation from donor or recipient. These receptors have no known antigen. The library was produced with the immunoSEQ multiplex PCR assay. TCRdb provides this immuneACCESS table in a form limited to in-frame rearrangements. Some clones are lacking; in checked studies, under half of them reflect an unresolved V gene, and why the rest are absent is not known. A total of 93,000 or so clones appear in this sample, approximately 94% of them only once. The ten most abundant clones make up approximately 1% of the sample. The starting material was unstimulated CD8+ T cells sorted from spleen or lymph node cells, obtained before intestinal transplant. These receptors originate from a human donor who received an intestinal transplant.

The genes are TRBV27 and TRBJ2-1; maybe TRBD1 (6 bases). The CDR3 spans 14 residues. Germline V gene sequence: CDR1 MNHEY, CDR2 SMNVEV (reference sequence). V was clipped by 1 base and J by 3 bases, with 7 bases between them. The CDR3: CASSLLGGYNEQFF. CDR3 in DNA: TGTGCCAGCAGTTTATTAGGGGGCTACAATGAGCAGTTCTTC.

The gene calls are TRBV4-2 and TRBJ2-2; D gene ambiguous. V lost 3 bases and J 2 bases, leaving 4 bases between the germline ends. CDR3 size: 13 residues. CDR1 and CDR2 from the germline V gene are LGHNA and YNFKEQ. The CDR3 protein is CASSQYNTGELFF. The CDR3 DNA follows: TGTGCCAGCAGCCAGTACAACACCGGGGAGCTGTTTTTT.

V gene TRBV15 combines with J gene TRBJ2-2; perhaps TRBD2 as D (7 bases). Trimming cost V 0 bases and J 4 bases, with 15 bases left between them. This CDR3 spans 17 amino acids. Germline CDR1 reads LNHNV; CDR2 reads YYDKDF (reference sequence). The DNA of the CDR3 is TGTGCCACCAGCAGAGATCGGGGGGCCGCTGGCACCGGGGAGCTGTTTTTT. Translation gives CATSRDRGAAGTGELFF.

In this sample, this clone turned up a few times. The rearrangement links TRBV5-6 to TRBJ2-7; D gene unclear. This CDR3 region has 14 residues. The V gene lost 6 bases and the J gene lost 2 bases, with 15 bases spanning the gap. Germline CDR1 SGHDT, CDR2 YYEEEE. CDR3 in DNA: TGTGCCAGCACTCCGGGCCCATCGACCTACGAGCAGTACTTC. It specifies CASTPGPSTYEQYF.

J is TRBJ1-2 and V is TRBV19; D is undetermined. The germline gives CDR1 LNHDA, CDR2 SQIVND (reference sequence). Deletions cut 3 bases from V and 4 bases from J, with 9 bases between. This CDR3 comprises 13 residues. Here the CDR3 DNA reads TGTGCCAGTAGTATTTCCCCAATCTATGGCTACACCTTC. As protein: CASSISPIYGYTF.